A single sample is the source of the 2 T cell receptor beta chains below, sequenced in a study of CD8 T cells in ankylosing spondylitis (dated by TCRdb to 2016 to 2017). The receptor library was made with 5' RACE. This sample was sequenced with an Illumina HiSeq 2500. In-frame beta chains were kept once TCRdb had trimmed the public reads at Q25 with fastp and called clones with MiXCR. Records with the same CDR3 protein are collapsed into one entry carrying the most frequent genes and DNA. The sample table holds fewer than 200,000 distinct CDR3 sequences, of which around a tenth were seen once. The top ten hold approximately 15% of the sample. The specimen was blood, either unsorted or a sorted T cell fraction (not recorded which). These receptors were obtained from a female donor with ankylosing spondylitis or in good health (not recorded which).

About this clonotype itself: The junction departs from germline at one end; a sequencing error may be responsible. V gene TRBV4-3 combines with J gene TRBJ2-2; 7 bases are a match to TRBD1. The CDR3 has 13 residues. Germline CDR1 reads LGHNA; CDR2 reads YSLEER. The CDR3 loop reads CASGHRGTGELFF. The DNA for the CDR3 is TGCGCCAGCGGCCACAGGGGCACCGGGGAGCTGTTTTTT.

The chain uses TRBV7-9 and TRBJ2-7, with D perhaps TRBD2 (6 bases). The germline gives CDR1 SEHNR, CDR2 FQNEAQ (reference sequence). Trimming took 7 bases from V and 4 from J, leaving 11 bases between them. CDR3 size: 12 residues. The CDR3 nucleotides read TGTGCCAGCACCGTCGGGAGTTACGAGCAGTACTTC. Encoded protein: CASTVGSYEQYF. The whole variable domain, remainder taken from reference TRBV7-9 and TRBJ2-7, is DTGVSQNPRHKITKRGQNVTFRCDPISEHNRLYWYRQTLGQGPEFLTYFQNEAQLEKSRLLSDRFSAERPKGSFSTLEIQRTEQGDSAMYLCASTVGSYEQYFGPGTRLTVT.